One sample yielded the 18 T cell receptor beta chains listed below, sequenced in a study of cytomegalovirus exposure and HLA in healthy donors. The PCR had 60 Vbeta and 13 Jbeta primers. Here immunoSEQ multiplex PCR was the method, and the copy in TCRdb shows in-frame clones only, minus some. Of approximately 210,000 clones listed, around 79% are singletons. What was sequenced was PBMCs. Receptors originate from a male donor in good health and CMV-seropositive.

The chain joins TRBV7-2 to TRBJ2-7; TRBD1 matches 9 bases. Per germline, CDR1 SGHTA and CDR2 FQGNSA. With 1 base clipped from V and 0 bases from J, the junction kept 4 bases outside the gene matches. The CDR3 runs to 16 residues. CDR3 sequence reads: CASSLDTGGNSYEQYF. In DNA form, the CDR3 reads TGTGCCAGCAGCTTAGACACAGGGGGCAACTCCTACGAGCAGTACTTC.

The gene calls are TRBV6-5 and TRBJ1-6; TRBD1 agrees at 7 bases. The CDR3 covers 14 residues. CDR1 and CDR2 from the germline V gene are MNHEY and SVGAGI. Losses at the gene ends were 5 bases for V and 10 bases for J; bases not matched to a gene: 8. CDR3 nucleotides: TGTGCCAGCAGTCTGACAGGGATTGGCTCACCCCTCCACTTT. It is translated as CASSLTGIGSPLHF.

This clone is a singleton in its sample. CDR3 amino acids: CASSPGQVNTEAFF. The DNA for the CDR3 is TGTGCCAGCAGCCCGGGACAGGTGAACACTGAAGCTTTCTTT. The gene calls are TRBV5-4 and TRBJ1-1; 8 nucleotides line up with TRBD1. The trim removed 4 bases at V and 0 bases at J, leaving 2 bases unmatched. Germline V CDR1 and CDR2: SGHNT, YYREEE (reference sequence). The CDR3 is 14 residues long.

The chain links TRBV7-6 to TRBJ1-2, with D possibly TRBD1 on 5 matching bases. V gave up 5 bases and J gave up 8 bases, with 15 bases separating them. The CDR3 extends over 13 amino acids. Germline loops: CDR1 SGHVS, CDR2 FNYEAQ. The CDR3 DNA reads as TGTGCCAGCAGCCCCCTGGGGCAGAGGGGCTACACCTTC. Amino acids: CASSPLGQRGYTF.

The chain links TRBV7-2 to TRBJ2-1; 9 nucleotides line up with TRBD2. V shed 7 bases and J 2 bases; nucleotides not matched to a gene: 18. The germline CDR1 and CDR2 sequences are SGHTA and FQGNSA. CDR3 length: 19 amino acids. Written as DNA, the CDR3 is TGTGCCAGCATCCTCGGAAGGAGCGGGGGGAAACGTGCCTACAATGAGCAGTTCTTC. It specifies CASILGRSGGKRAYNEQFF.

This clone was counted a few times. The genes are TRBV9 and TRBJ1-6, with D unclear. Germline CDR1 reads SGDLS; CDR2 reads YYNGEE. This CDR3 comprises 11 residues. V lost 0 bases and J 14 bases, leaving 6 bases between the germline ends. DNA for the CDR3: TGTGCCAGCAGCGTAGACGGGGCCCTCCACTTT. This gives the protein CASSVDGALHF.

The CDR3 nucleotides read TGTGCCAGCAGCGTAGGTGGCCGTTCGTATTCACCCCTCCACTTT. Residues: CASSVGGRSYSPLHF. This sequence joins TRBV9 and TRBJ1-6; the D is unclear. V lost 0 bases and J 8 bases, leaving 12 bases between the germline ends. Germline V gives CDR1 SGDLS, CDR2 YYNGEE. The CDR3 is 15 amino acids.

The V and J genes are TRBV6-4 and TRBJ1-2; D gene uncertain. Germline V gene sequence: CDR1 MRHNA, CDR2 SNTAGT. The V end was cut by 2 bases, the J end by 4 bases, with 2 bases between. This CDR3 contains 11 residues. The CDR3 here is CASSDRYGYTF. In DNA, the CDR3 is TGTGCCAGCAGTGACCGCTATGGCTACACCTTC.

The V call is TRBV6-6, the J call TRBJ2-7; D unresolved. Trimming removed 11 bases at V and 0 bases at J, with 8 bases between. This CDR3 is 11 amino acids long. CDR1 is MNHNY and CDR2 is SVGAGI in the germline V gene (reference sequence). CDR3 DNA sequence: TGTGCCCACAACAGCTCCTACGAGCAGTACTTC. Its protein is CAHNSSYEQYF.

The gene calls are TRBV6-1 and TRBJ1-5; D is undetermined. Deletions cut 3 bases from V and 0 bases from J, with 12 bases between. The CDR3 totals 16 residues. The germline CDR1 and CDR2 sequences are MNHNS and SASEGT. The chain's CDR3 is CASSDTPGVSNQPQHF. The CDR3 DNA reads as TGTGCCAGCAGTGACACTCCAGGCGTTAGCAATCAGCCCCAGCATTTT.

The chain combines TRBV9 with TRBJ2-2, with 9 bases matching TRBD2. V shed 3 bases, J shed 6 bases, and the junction held 12 bases outside the gene matches. CDR1 and CDR2 (germline): SGDLS, YYNGEE. The CDR3 runs to 17 residues. In DNA form, the CDR3 reads TGTGCCAGCAGCGACACGACGACTAGCGGATTAGCCGGGGAGCTGTTTTTT. This gives the protein CASSDTTTSGLAGELFF.

The chain links TRBV9 to TRBJ1-1; tentative D call: TRBD1 (5 bases). The CDR3 spans 13 residues. Trimming removed 3 bases at V and 7 bases at J, with 13 bases between. Germline CDR1 and CDR2: SGDLS and YYNGEE. This CDR3 reads CASSETAGFEAFF. The CDR3 nucleotides read TGTGCCAGCAGCGAGACAGCGGGCTTTGAAGCTTTCTTT.

V is TRBV6-6 and J is TRBJ2-5; the match to TRBD1 covers 7 bases. The length of the CDR3 is 16 residues. Trimming cost V 5 bases and J 5 bases; bases outside gene matches: 14. Germline CDR1 reads MNHNY; CDR2 reads SVGAGI (reference sequence). The CDR3 here is CASSPQGQASEETQYF. The CDR3 coding sequence is TGTGCCAGCAGTCCACAAGGACAGGCGAGTGAGGAGACCCAGTACTTC.

V gene TRBV5-4 combines with J gene TRBJ1-2; D is perhaps TRBD1 (5 bases). The CDR3 is made up of 16 amino acids. Germline V CDR1 and CDR2: SGHNT, YYREEE (reference sequence). Trimming cost V 1 base and J 0 bases, with 13 bases left between them. The CDR3 is CASSLSGQGPNYGYTF. DNA for the CDR3: TGTGCCAGCAGCTTGTCTGGCCAGGGCCCTAACTATGGCTACACCTTC.

This chain links TRBV7-9 with TRBJ1-3; D not resolved. The CDR3 length is 13 residues. V lost 1 base and J lost 8, with 9 bases in between. The germline V gene encodes CDR1 SEHNR and CDR2 FQNEAQ (reference sequence). The CDR3 spells CASSLGPRDTIYF. The CDR3 coding sequence is TGTGCCAGCAGCTTAGGGCCCCGGGACACCATATATTTT.

The chain combines TRBV5-6 with TRBJ1-5; D gene ambiguous. CDR1 and CDR2 (germline): SGHDT, YYEEEE. CDR3 size: 15 residues. V lost 1 base and J lost 6, with 14 bases in between. The CDR3 loop is CASSLRGNGAQPQHF. Written as DNA, the CDR3 is TGTGCCAGCAGCTTGCGGGGTAACGGCGCTCAGCCCCAGCATTTT.

The genes are TRBV18 and TRBJ2-5; D perhaps matches TRBD1 (6 bases). The V end was cut by 3 bases, the J end by 5 bases, with 13 bases between. Germline loops: CDR1 KGHSH, CDR2 LQKENI. CDR3 length: 14 residues. In DNA form, the CDR3 reads TGTGCCAGCTCACCCCCGGACAGACCGGAGACCCAGTACTTC. Its protein product is CASSPPDRPETQYF.

This clone has more than one count but fewer than ten. The chain has TRBV27 and TRBJ1-2, with 7 bases aligning to TRBD1. V shed 7 bases and J 3 bases; nucleotides not matched to a gene: 8. Germline CDR1 reads MNHEY; CDR2 reads SMNVEV (reference sequence). The CDR3 extends over 14 amino acids. The DNA of the CDR3 is TGTGCCAGCAAACAGTTGGGACAGCACTATGGCTACACCTTC. Translated: CASKQLGQHYGYTF.